The entry below gives a single T cell receptor (beta chain) sequence along with its context. Antigen: not known. Second doses at about 4 or about 12 weeks were pooled. V shed 7 bases and J shed 2 bases, with 15 bases lying between them. Germline-derived CDR1 and CDR2 are MNHEY and SVGAGI. This CDR3 is built from 15 residues. Assay used: immunoSEQ multiplex PCR; TCRdb lists only in-frame clones, some missing. The table records 100,000 to 150,000 clones, 75% to 95% of them present only once. This sample is drawn from a study of T cell responses to AZD1222 COVID-19 vaccine. Study-level points and caveats: Baseline seropositives among AZD1222 recipients totaled only five to seven. Spike-specific TCR repertoires showed rising breadth and depth after two AZD1222 doses. Repertoire collection took place solely once the T cell response had peaked.

The chain couples TRBV6-5 to TRBJ2-1, with D possibly matching TRBD1 (5 bases). The sequence came from an adult who received the AZD1222 COVID-19 vaccine. The source material was peripheral blood, sampled 28 days after the second AZD1222 dose. DNA of the CDR3: TGTGCCAGCAAGGGGTACCTAGGGGCCTACAATGAGCAGTTCTTC. Amino acid sequence: CASKGYLGAYNEQFF.